This T cell receptor beta chain was sequenced in a study of Graves' ophthalmopathy and Graves' hyperthyroidism. Study-wide results and limits: Ophthalmopathy cases were distinguished from stable hyperthyroidism by a 13-signature model, reaching around 88% sensitivity and about 80% specificity. Most thyroid clonotypes expanded beyond 0.001 frequency were also found in blood.

Amplification targeted the TCR beta CDR3 regions, with RNA transcripts as the source material. RT-PCR with HTBI primers came first, then second-round multiplex PCR. TCRdb reprocessed the multiplex PCR reads via MiXCR and lists one record per CDR3 protein. The sample includes about 590,000 distinct CDR3 sequences, less than 40% of them seen just once. Regarding this clonotype: The antigen is unknown.

Germline V gene sequence: CDR1 LGHNA, CDR2 YNFKEQ. The V end was cut by 6 bases, the J end by 1 base, with 15 bases between. The CDR3 spans 15 residues. The specimen sequenced was peripheral blood or thyroid tissue (not recorded which). The source of this sequence is an adult man with Graves' hyperthyroidism. The rearrangement joins TRBV4-2 to TRBJ1-2; a possible D gene is TRBD1 (5 bases). CDR3 residues: CASRPRLGDNYGYTF. The CDR3 region has the DNA TGTGCCAGCAGGCCAAGACTAGGGGATAACTATGGCTACACCTTC.